These 5 T cell receptor beta chains were all obtained from the same sample, sequenced in a study of cytomegalovirus exposure and HLA in healthy donors. Repertoires were generated with immunoSEQ multiplex PCR, while TCRdb's copy carries only in-frame clones and drops some. The sample has roughly 150,000 clones; roughly 89% are singletons. The sequencing sample was made of PBMCs. Receptors originate from a man between 18 and 35 years old in good health and CMV-seropositive.

The rearrangement uses TRBV9 and TRBJ1-3, with TRBD1 matching 11 bases. Germline V gives CDR1 SGDLS, CDR2 YYNGEE. The CDR3 loop spans 17 amino acids. Trimming at V came to 4 bases and at J to 2 bases, leaving 8 bases not matched to a gene. The CDR3 loop reads CASSRFMGQGAGNTIYF. CDR3 sequence (DNA): TGTGCCAGCAGCCGTTTTATGGGACAGGGGGCTGGAAACACCATATATTTT.

The J gene is TRBJ2-3, the V gene TRBV6-5, with D perhaps matching TRBD1 (6 bases). Trimming pared 2 bases from V and 2 bases from J, leaving 14 bases between. The CDR3 is 16 residues long. Germline V gene data show CDR1 as MNHEY and CDR2 as SVGAGI. CDR3 DNA: TGTGCCAGCAGTTACAAGGGACACCTCGACACAGATACGCAGTATTTT. Amino acid sequence: CASSYKGHLDTDTQYF.

The rearrangement links TRBV9 to TRBJ2-2; the match to TRBD2 covers 10 bases. Germline loops: CDR1 SGDLS, CDR2 YYNGEE. J gave up 7 bases and V 2 bases, and 8 bases lay outside the gene matches. The CDR3 spans 16 residues. The chain's CDR3 is CASSVSLAGENGELFF. CDR3 in DNA: TGTGCCAGCAGCGTGTCTCTAGCGGGAGAGAACGGGGAGCTGTTTTTT.

This clone was observed a few times. This chain uses TRBV10-1 with TRBJ1-3; no reliable D call. This CDR3 has 13 amino acids. CDR1 is WNHNN and CDR2 is SYGVQD in the germline V gene (reference sequence). Trimming stripped 10 bases from V and 0 bases from J, with 10 bases between. CDR3 in DNA: TGCGCCACCACGGAGAGCTCTGGAAACACCATATATTTT. Translation gives CATTESSGNTIYF.

This clone was observed at least ten times. V and J are TRBV15 and TRBJ2-1; possibly TRBD2 for D (5 bases). The germline gives CDR1 LNHNV, CDR2 YYDKDF (reference sequence). Trimming cost V 3 bases and J 5 bases, with 11 bases left between them. The CDR3 runs to 14 residues. The CDR3 DNA reads TGTGCCACCAGCAGCGGGATTAGCCACAATGAGCAGTTCTTC. Its protein is CATSSGISHNEQFF.